Following are 5 T cell receptor beta chains from one sample sequenced in a study of T-cell reconstitution after alpha-beta-depleted transplantation in children. Unique molecular identifiers were used to barcode this TCRbeta library. One entry per CDR3 protein, called by TCRdb with MiXCR from the PCR reads. This sample yields 250,000 to 300,000 distinct CDR3 sequences, of which roughly 12% are seen a single time; less than 25% belongs to the top ten. The sample here was peripheral blood, taken 180 days after TCRalphabeta/CD19-depleted stem cell transplant. These receptors originate from a male patient aged 2 to 9 who had a stem cell transplant for chronic granulomatous disease, so the T cells may come from the graft donor.

This clonotype was detected many times. J is TRBJ2-1 and V is TRBV12-3 or TRBV12-4; 11 bases align to TRBD2. The CDR3 totals 16 residues. This CDR3 reads CAIRLAGGSSYNEQFF. As DNA, the CDR3 is TGTGCAATCAGGCTAGCGGGAGGCAGCTCCTACAATGAGCAGTTCTTC.

The sample holds many counts of this clonotype. The genes are TRBV5-5 and TRBJ1-4, with D possibly being TRBD1 (5 bases). CDR3 size: 14 residues. V lost 3 bases and J lost 7, with 13 bases in between. Germline CDR1 is SGHKS and CDR2 is YYEKEE (reference sequence). CDR3 nucleotide sequence: TGTGCCAGCAGCTGGGCCCGGGACGGTGAAAAACTGTTTTTT. Translated, it gives CASSWARDGEKLFF. The full variable domain, rest sourced from reference TRBV5-5 and TRBJ1-4, is DAGVTQSPTHLIKTRGQQVTLRCSPISGHKSVSWYQQVLGQGPQFIFQYYEKEERGRGNFPDRFSARQFPNYSSELNVNALLLGDSALYLCASSWARDGEKLFFGSGTQLSVL.

There are many counts of this clonotype. V usage is TRBV12-3 or TRBV12-4 and J usage is TRBJ2-7; 7 positions agree with TRBD2. The CDR3 loop spans 14 amino acids. J was trimmed by 3 bases and V by 5 bases; bases with no gene match: 7. The CDR3 nucleotides are TGTGCCAGCAGTGCCCCCGGGGGGTTCTACGAGCAGTACTTC. Translated, it gives CASSAPGGFYEQYF.

This clonotype was counted many times. CDR3 DNA: TGTGCCAGCAGCTTAAGGCTAGCGGGGGGGGGAACAGATACGCAGTATTTT. As protein: CASSLRLAGGGTDTQYF. The chain is built from TRBV7-3 and TRBJ2-3, with 12 bases fitting TRBD2. The V segment lost 1 base and the J segment 3 bases; nucleotides outside the gene matches: 5. The CDR3 totals 17 residues. CDR1 is SGHTA, CDR2 FQGTGA, per germline. Full variable domain (outside the CDR3, taken from reference TRBV7-3 and TRBJ2-3): GAGVSQTPSNKVTEKGKYVELRCDPISGHTALYWYRQSLGQGPEFLIYFQGTGAADDSGLPNDRFFAVRPEGSVSTLKIQRTERGDSAVYLCASSLRLAGGGTDTQYFGPGTRLTVL.

This clonotype was recorded many times. The chain is built from TRBV24-1 and TRBJ2-2; D is uncertain. V was trimmed by 3 bases and J by 6 bases, leaving 4 bases between them. This CDR3 comprises 12 residues. Germline V CDR1 and CDR2: KGHDR, SFDVKD. Here the CDR3 DNA reads TGTGCCACCAGTGATCCGCCCGGGGAGCTGTTTTTT. Protein: CATSDPPGELFF.